The rows below give T cell receptor beta chains drawn from one sample of a study of OX40 agonist ivuxolimab in advanced cancers. The assay was immunoSEQ multiplex PCR, and TCRdb's table has in-frame clones only and misses some. The table has 15,000 or so clones, approximately 77% seen once; the top ten hold 36%. Sequenced material: CD4+ or CD8+ T cells sorted from blood, taken in a trial of the OX40 agonist ivuxolimab. All receptors derive from an adult with an advanced solid tumor such as melanoma, head and neck, liver or kidney cancer. CDR3s include the opening cysteine and the closing phenylalanine or tryptophan. The D gene is left open where the match is weak. For some rows the clone size is stated as once, few or many, or as a class when expanded; others skip it.

. TRBJ2-1 few TRBV28 CASKSTGRPSEQFF TGTGCCAGCAAGTCGACAGGGAGGCCGAGTGAGCAGTTCTTC
. TRBJ2-1 . TRBV6-4 CASSDQFDEQFF TGTGCCAGCAGTGATCAGTTCGATGAGCAGTTCTTC
TRBD2 TRBJ2-3 . TRBV13 CASSSLTSGGSSDTQYF TGTGCCAGCAGCTCCCTGACTAGCGGGGGGTCCTCAGATACGCAGTATTTT
TRBD2 TRBJ2-1 . TRBV29-1 CSVAPLVAGGYNEQFF TGCAGCGTAGCCCCCCTCGTTGCGGGAGGCTACAATGAGCAGTTCTTC
. TRBJ1-3 . TRBV4-1 CASSQGVELGNTIYF TGCGCCAGCAGCCAAGGGGTGGAACTGGGAAACACCATATATTTT
. TRBJ1-2 . TRBV5-8 CASSPGRLRYGYTF TGTGCCAGCAGCCCGGGACGGCTCCGTTATGGCTACACCTTC
. TRBJ2-1 . TRBV28 CASSLRVGNEQFF TGTGCCAGCAGCCTCAGGGTTGGCAATGAGCAGTTCTTC
. TRBJ1-1 . TRBV7-9 CASSPQTGMNTEAFF TGTGCCAGCAGCCCTCAGACAGGTATGAACACTGAAGCTTTCTTT
. TRBJ2-7 . TRBV2 CASSSLGALYHYEQYF TGTGCCAGCAGTAGCCTCGGGGCCCTCTACCACTACGAGCAGTACTTC
. TRBJ2-5 . TRBV6-5 CASSYSGETQYF TGTGCCAGCAGTTACTCGGGGGAGACCCAGTACTTC
. TRBJ2-2 once TRBV7-8 CASSLGRAGGELFF TGTGCCAGCAGCTTAGGCAGGGCAGGGGGGGAGCTGTTTTTT
. TRBJ2-5 . TRBV6-1 CASSEFTYGLEETQYF TGTGCCAGCAGTGAATTCACGTATGGCCTAGAAGAGACCCAGTACTTC
TRBD1 TRBJ2-7 . TRBV9 CASSDPGQGHYEQYF TGTGCCAGCAGCGATCCGGGACAGGGCCACTACGAGCAGTACTTC
. TRBJ1-6 . TRBV27 CASSPLWQDNSPLHF TGTGCCAGCAGTCCCCTTTGGCAGGATAATTCACCCCTCCACTTT
. TRBJ1-5 few TRBV5-8 CASSLDHSNQPQHF TGTGCCAGCAGCTTGGACCATAGCAATCAGCCCCAGCATTTT
. TRBJ1-2 . TRBV6-5 CASSYSGQAYYGYTF TGTGCCAGCAGTTACTCCGGGCAGGCCTACTATGGCTACACCTTC
TRBD1 TRBJ1-5 few TRBV19 CASGQGYSNQPQHF TGTGCCAGTGGACAGGGCTATAGCAATCAGCCCCAGCATTTT
. TRBJ1-4 . TRBV9 CASSVAGGATNEKLFF TGTGCCAGCAGCGTAGCTGGGGGGGCAACTAATGAAAAACTGTTTTTT
TRBD1 TRBJ1-6 . TRBV4-3 CASSPRTGGDSPLHF TGCGCCAGCAGCCCCCGGACAGGGGGGGATTCACCCCTCCACTTT
. TRBJ1-2 . TRBV27 CASSLGGINYGYTF TGTGCCAGCAGTTTAGGCGGCATTAACTATGGCTACACCTTC
TRBD1 TRBJ2-5 . TRBV14 CASSPQDRGLEETQYF TGTGCCAGCAGCCCCCAGGACAGGGGGCTCGAAGAGACCCAGTACTTC
. TRBJ2-7 few TRBV28 CASSGAEGGYYEQYF TGTGCCAGTTCCGGGGCGGAGGGGGGTTACTACGAGCAGTACTTC
TRBD1 TRBJ1-5 . TRBV11-2 CASSLGTGGNQPQHF TGTGCCAGCAGCTTAGGGACAGGGGGCAATCAGCCCCAGCATTTT
. TRBJ2-2 . TRBV6-4 CASSDSASGELFF TGTGCCAGCAGTGACTCAGCGTCCGGGGAGCTGTTTTTT
. TRBJ1-1 once TRBV19 CASSAGLLNTEAFF TGTGCCAGTAGCGCAGGACTTTTGAACACTGAAGCTTTCTTT
. TRBJ2-1 . TRBV5-8 CASSLGTHNSQLYNEQFF TGTGCCAGCAGCTTGGGGACTCACAACTCCCAGCTCTACAATGAGCAGTTCTTC
TRBD1 TRBJ1-5 . TRBV5-8 CASSISDRGINQPQHF TGTGCCAGCAGCATATCGGACAGGGGAATCAATCAGCCCCAGCATTTT
. TRBJ1-4 . TRBV4-3 CASSQERGQNEKLFF TGCGCCAGCAGCCAAGAACGAGGGCAGAATGAAAAACTGTTTTTT
. TRBJ1-2 few TRBV5-1 CASTPGDGYTF TGCGCCAGCACACCAGGGGATGGCTACACCTTC
. TRBJ2-3 . TRBV10-2 CASSLSGSTDTQYF TGCGCCAGCAGCCTTAGCGGTAGCACAGATACGCAGTATTTT
. TRBJ1-1 . TRBV19 CASSIDGGRNTEAFF TGTGCCAGTAGTATAGATGGGGGACGGAACACTGAAGCTTTCTTT
. TRBJ1-6 . TRBV19 CASSWQGGNSPLHF TGTGCCAGTAGCTGGCAGGGCGGTAATTCACCCCTCCACTTT
TRBD1 TRBJ2-5 . TRBV11-2 CASSSLGQGEETQYF TGTGCCAGCAGCTCCTTGGGACAGGGCGAAGAGACCCAGTACTTC
. TRBJ2-7 . TRBV27 CASSLSGLHYEQYF TGTGCCAGCAGTTTATCGGGACTCCACTACGAGCAGTACTTC
TRBD2 TRBJ2-2 . TRBV9 CASSVTAGGLTNTGELFF TGTGCCAGCAGCGTAACAGCGGGGGGTCTGACGAACACCGGGGAGCTGTTTTTT
. TRBJ1-1 . TRBV10-1 CASSESLGEGNTEAFF TGCGCCAGCAGTGAGTCGTTGGGGGAGGGCAACACTGAAGCTTTCTTT
TRBD1 TRBJ1-6 . TRBV19 CASSSTGGYNSPLHF TGTGCCAGTAGTTCAACAGGGGGCTATAATTCACCCCTCCACTTT
TRBD1 TRBJ2-1 . TRBV4-3 CASSPGQGNEQFF TGCGCCAGCAGCCCGGGACAGGGGAATGAGCAGTTCTTC
. TRBJ2-3 . TRBV4-1 CASRGTDTQYF TGCGCCAGCAGAGGCACAGATACGCAGTATTTT
TRBD1 TRBJ1-3 once TRBV7-9 CASRGQNPPGNTIYF TGTGCCAGCCGGGGACAGAACCCGCCAGGAAACACCATATATTTT
. TRBJ1-5 . TRBV2 CASRMENQPQHF TGTGCCAGCAGGATGGAGAATCAGCCCCAGCATTTT
. TRBJ2-3 once TRBV14 CASSWGRATDTQYF TGTGCCAGCAGCTGGGGGCGTGCGACAGATACGCAGTATTTT
. TRBJ2-5 . TRBV6-6 CASSLGPGAGETQYF TGTGCCAGCAGTTTGGGCCCAGGGGCAGGGGAGACCCAGTACTTC
. TRBJ1-1 . TRBV4-3 CASSQDLFAEGVNTEAFF TGCGCCAGCAGCCAAGATCTTTTTGCGGAAGGCGTGAACACTGAAGCTTTCTTT